This TCR beta chain originates from a study of cytomegalovirus exposure and HLA in healthy donors (dated by TCRdb to 2016 to 2017). Regarding the research as a whole: In an earlier analysis of around 540 of the donors, less than 350 Gb of sequence data and 100 million or so unique TCR beta sequences from roughly 190 million T cells were reported. An early release covering roughly 600 HLA-typed donors comprised approximately 290 gigabases of sequencing data and roughly 86 million unique TCR sequences. Among the roughly 390 genotyped donors, roughly 80% belonged to the genetic ancestry cluster associated with self-reported Caucasian donors. The aim of the study was to test whether cataloging public T cell receptors could identify signatures of past pathogen exposure. Using immunosequencing, the study profiled T cell repertoires from some 670 subjects and related those repertoires to cytomegalovirus serostatus. A separate validation cohort of some 130 different subjects was used in addition to the roughly 700-subject first cohort. To predict cytomegalovirus infection status, the study brought together high-throughput TCR immunosequencing, statistical association of individual TCRs with disease status, and machine learning. To study patterns of TCR occurrence, a later analysis re-analyzed previously published TCR beta repertoires from 500 to 850 donors and added high-resolution HLA genotyping. Rather than drawing on any new phenotypic data, the later analysis identified candidate immune exposures from TCR beta sequences and the way those sequences occurred across donors. An earlier analysis of several hundred of the donors applied high-throughput TCR beta sequencing to assess whether each TCR beta V gene segment acted as functional or pseudogenic. Donor age, sex, ethnicity and CMV serostatus were compiled together with the repertoire data. Genome-wide SNP genotypes for about 55% of the roughly 670 donors were used in a later genetic analysis, which treated that subset as a discovery cohort. All discovery cohort repertoires had been generated on a single sequencing platform. HLA typing included class I and class II loci at four-digit resolution. Typing coverage varied by locus: roughly 629-640 donors for A, B, C, DRB1 and DQB1; more than 500 for DQA1; 600 to 610 for DPA1; 400 to 480 for DPB1. Roughly 5 DR-DQ haplotypes were handled as single units for association and clustering because linkage in the cohort was strong. On average, roughly 250,000 unique TCR beta nucleotide sequences were sequenced per donor among 398 genotyped donors of the cohort, with roughly 20% of those sequences being non-productive. Here is what the overall study found, with its caveats: When HLA alleles, especially DR and DQ, strongly co-occurred, TCR associations were difficult to assign to individual alleles. Because HLA typing was unavailable for some donors at each locus, only the typed subset was used in association tests. A later analysis reported that several top co-occurrence clusters appeared linked to parvovirus B19, influenza, CMV and Epstein-Barr virus. A later analysis found that most CMV-associated TCR beta chains appeared HLA-restricted, with HLA associations seemingly driven largely by CMV exposure. A group of highly shared sequence variants was considered likely to be a technical artifact of the sequencing pipeline. In a later analysis, the rate of TCR association differed among HLA loci, with DRB1 alleles having the most associated TCRs and HLA-C alleles having the fewest. Presence/absence analyses assumed roughly uniform sequencing depth across donors, an assumption that may not hold. In vitro tests confirmed that a few of the cytomegalovirus-associated TCR beta chains recognize cytomegalovirus antigens. Because counts were too low, 15 or so rarely observed V segments, including chromosome 9 orphons, were excluded from the earlier analysis of 587 of the donors. For the cohort, immune exposure information was limited to CMV serostatus. In a later genetic analysis, a missense DCLRE1C variant was associated with V-gene and J-gene trimming of TCR beta chains, and the association was replicated in an independent cohort. Only TCR beta chains were sequenced in this cohort, and the absence of alpha or paired-chain data limited detectable features. Linkage disequilibrium might explain the correlated functional status among segregating V segments, but an unknown experimental factor could not be ruled out. A further reported finding was that TCR beta sequences accurately predicted the HLA-A and HLA-B alleles for most subjects in the first cohort. The study listed 164 TCR beta chains as associated with cytomegalovirus. According to a later genetic analysis, donors in an Asian-associated ancestry cluster had fewer N-insertions in productive TCRs than the approximately 710-donor mean. In an earlier analysis of some 540 of the donors, most TCR beta V segments appeared in productive rearrangements about 90% or about 30% of the time, broadly matching IMGT annotations. A later analysis associated roughly 17,000 TCR beta sequences with specific HLA alleles at a false discovery rate of 0.05. Some IMGT-functional V segments, including TRBV6-2 and TRBV6-3, could not be distinguished by the 87-base-pair reads and were therefore excluded. While some public TCRs were present in many individuals, most TCR sequences turned up only very rarely across donors. The authors suggested that the approach could potentially be generalized to other disease states and immunological phenotypes. A later analysis found that HLA-associated TCR beta chains were more clonally expanded and had lower generation probabilities than equally common non-associated chains. The classifier was reported to diagnose cytomegalovirus status with high specificity and sensitivity in both the original and validation cohorts.

The CDR3 covers 14 residues, taking in both the cysteine and the phenylalanine. The kept DNA is CDR3 alone, 42 bases in frame from the first base. At the junction V is shortened by 1 base and J by 4 bases; bases outside the gene matches: 2. Taken from the germline V gene (reference sequence), the CDR1 and CDR2 loops are LNHDA and SQIVND. A remark on this clone: It has no known antigen specificity. Base qualities are not at hand, and no much larger clone is one base apart.

Library method: the immunoSEQ multiplex PCR assay. For the multiplex PCR, a mixture combining 60 forward primers for TCR Vbeta segments and 13 reverse primers for TCR Jbeta segments was used. Amplification of the CDR3 region of rearranged TCR beta genes was performed with a multiplex PCR assay on genomic DNA. The Illumina HiSeq System was used to sequence the amplified TCR beta libraries as 87-base-pair reads. As for how the authors treated the data: A later analysis counted about 80 million unique TCR beta chains across the 670 or so repertoires, and approximately 11 million of these chains were shared by at least two donors. Raw reads were error-corrected and collapsed into unique sequences by a nearest-neighbor algorithm in which closely related sequences were merged to remove PCR and sequencing errors. CDR3 sequences were aligned to IMGT reference sequences to assign V, D and J gene segments. Each retained sequence needed at least a six-nucleotide match to both a V gene segment and a J gene segment. A rearrangement counted as productive if the CDR3 had no stop codons and remained in frame with V and J, and every other rearrangement counted as non-productive. Following IMGT convention, CDR3 was defined as the stretch from the second conserved V-encoded cysteine up to the conserved J-encoded phenylalanine. In an earlier analysis of more than 550 of the donors, sequences lacking an unambiguous match to a single V gene segment were excluded. In an earlier analysis of several hundred of the donors, V segments were called functional above 56.7% productive rearrangements and were called segregating when the between-donor standard deviation exceeded 5%. A statistical classification framework was developed to diagnose cytomegalovirus status using the catalog of TCR beta chain sequences. In a later analysis, TCR nucleotide sequences were compared against IMGT/GENE-DB human TR gene sequences so that V and J genes could be assigned. In a later analysis, CDR3 sequences and most-parsimonious VDJ recombination scenarios were assigned using the TCRdist pipeline. In a later analysis, each TCR beta chain was defined by its CDR3 amino acid sequence together with its V-gene family, and reads lacking a unique V-gene family were excluded. As a way to deal with suspected cross-contamination and a sequencing artifact, a later analysis dropped 450 to 600 nucleotide sequences that were highly shared and had low generation probability. For each public chain, a later analysis derived a clonal expansion index from normalized ranks of inferred template counts within each repertoire. Generation probabilities in a later analysis came from a VDJ recombination model fitted to out-of-frame rearrangements, and those results were checked against IGoR. In a later analysis, TCR-TCR, TCR-HLA and TCR-CMV co-occurrence was scored with hypergeometric tests, and a repertoire-size bias correction was applied to TCR pairs. In a later analysis, false discovery rates were estimated by permuting HLA or CMV assignments 20 times. A later analysis grouped co-occurring TCRs with DBSCAN, adding TCRdist sequence similarity when clustering within HLA-allele-positive subsets. Repertoires with fewer than 30,000 or more than 120,000 public chains were left out of co-occurrence clustering, as were about five repertoires with anomalous nucleotide sharing. Held by TCRdb, this immuneACCESS table contains in-frame sequences only and omits some clones. Under half of the omission traces to an unresolved V gene where checked; the cause of the rest is unknown. That table is the source of V, J and clone size, and D and trimming were worked out from the DNA. The sample table contains about 110,000 clones; only one count was recorded for more than 65% of them. The ten largest clones add up to 5% to 7.5% of the sample.

The cohort was made up of hundreds of healthy bone marrow donors. Cohort members were all nominally healthy when sampled, although unrecorded immune exposures were likely present. The donor was CMV seropositive and belonged to the group of 250 to 350 seropositive cohort members. A peripheral blood sample was provided by each donor, and peripheral blood mononuclear cells were used for TCR beta sequencing. The Qiagen DNeasy Blood Extraction Kit was used to extract genomic DNA from the blood cell samples. Sequencing input: PBMCs. Recombination linked TRBV19 to TRBJ2-7; TRBD1 fits 9 bases in the junction. The sequence came from a man aged 25 to 40 in good health and CMV-seropositive. The CDR3 region has the sequence CASSIGQGDYEQYF. The DNA sequence is as follows: TGTGCCAGTAGTATAGGACAGGGGGATTACGAGCAGTACTTC.